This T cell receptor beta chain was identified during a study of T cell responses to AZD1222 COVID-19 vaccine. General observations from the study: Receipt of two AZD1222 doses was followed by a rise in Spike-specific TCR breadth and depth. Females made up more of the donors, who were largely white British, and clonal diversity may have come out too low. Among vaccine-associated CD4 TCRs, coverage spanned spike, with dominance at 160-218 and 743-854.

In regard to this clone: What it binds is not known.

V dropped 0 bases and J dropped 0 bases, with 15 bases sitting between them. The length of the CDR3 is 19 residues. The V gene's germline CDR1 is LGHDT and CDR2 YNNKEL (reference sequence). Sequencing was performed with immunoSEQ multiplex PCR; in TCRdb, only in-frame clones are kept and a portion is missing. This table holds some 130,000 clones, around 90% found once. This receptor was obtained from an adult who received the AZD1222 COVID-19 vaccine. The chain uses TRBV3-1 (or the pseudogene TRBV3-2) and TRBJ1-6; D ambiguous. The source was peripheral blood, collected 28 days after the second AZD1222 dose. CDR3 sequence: CASSQDQNAESSYNSPLHF. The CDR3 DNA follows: TGTGCCAGCAGCCAAGATCAGAATGCGGAGAGCTCCTATAATTCACCCCTCCACTTT.